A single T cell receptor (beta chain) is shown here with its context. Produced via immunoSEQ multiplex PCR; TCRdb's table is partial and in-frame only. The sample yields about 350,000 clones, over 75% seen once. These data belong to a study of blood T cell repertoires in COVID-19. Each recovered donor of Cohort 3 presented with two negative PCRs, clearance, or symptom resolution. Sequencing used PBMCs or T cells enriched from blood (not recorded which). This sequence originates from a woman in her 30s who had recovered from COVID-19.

Here the CDR3 DNA reads TGTGCCAGCAGTTTCCAAACTTCACAGGGGGCGAAGGGCTACACCTTC. It codes for CASSFQTSQGAKGYTF. The rearrangement uses TRBV6-5 and TRBJ1-2; 9 positions match TRBD1. CDR1 is MNHEY and CDR2 is SVGAGI in the germline V gene. V shed 4 bases, J shed 8 bases, and the junction held 14 bases outside the gene matches. This CDR3 region has 16 residues.